This passage covers 2 T cell receptor beta chains from one sample sequenced in a study of T-cell memory formation after mild COVID-19 (TCRdb year 2021). Receptor amplification or capture employed 5' RACE. The sequencer listed for this sample is Illumina NovaSeq 6000. TCRdb reworked the public reads: Q25 trimming with fastp, MiXCR clone assembly, productive beta chains retained. Each CDR3 protein gets just one entry, which takes the most common genes and DNA from the rows behind it. This sample gives more than 200,000 distinct CDR3 sequences in total; 15% to 20% of them show up just once. The leading ten clones occupy 3.5% of the sample. Specimen: PBMCs or a T cell subset sorted from them (not recorded which). The source of these receptors is a man aged 18 to 30 who had mild COVID-19 (a few samples of this study predate the infection). The sample titles of this study are shuffled in the database, so cell type and time point are left out; the donor was told from shared clones.

This chain links TRBV7-9 with TRBJ2-5; D unclear. The CDR3 spans 12 residues. Germline V gene lookup returns CDR1 SEHNR and CDR2 FQNEAQ (reference sequence). V was clipped by 5 bases and J by 4 bases, with 8 bases between them. Here the CDR3 reads CASSVVGETQYF. The CDR3 nucleotides are TGTGCCAGCAGCGTCGTGGGAGAGACCCAGTACTTC.

The chain carries TRBV5-1 and TRBJ2-3; weak D call: TRBD2 (6 bases). Trimming cost V 5 bases and J 5 bases, with 15 bases left between them. Germline assignment: CDR1 SGHRS and CDR2 YFSETQ. The CDR3 has 14 amino acids. The CDR3 bases are TGCGCCAGCAGTTCGGAGGGGCCGAGAGATACGCAGTATTTT. It translates to CASSSEGPRDTQYF. The full variable domain, in which reference TRBV5-1 and TRBJ2-3 provide the parts outside the CDR3, is KAGVTQTPRYLIKTRGQQVTLSCSPISGHRSVSWYQQTPGQGLQFLFEYFSETQRNKGNFPGRFSGRQFSNSRSEMNVSTLELGDSALYLCASSSEGPRDTQYFGPGTRLTVL.